The TCR beta chain under discussion was sequenced for a study of cytomegalovirus exposure and HLA in healthy donors. CDR1 is MNHEY and CDR2 is SMNVEV in the germline V gene (reference sequence). This CDR3 comprises 16 residues. Trimming took 3 bases from V and 1 from J; bases not matched to a gene: 5. The PCR was carried out with 60 Vbeta primers and 13 Jbeta primers. The data were produced by immunoSEQ multiplex PCR, yet TCRdb's version contains in-frame clones alone and is incomplete. The table records more than 150,000 clones, more than 75% of them present only once. Study results and limitations: In vitro checks showed that a few CMV-associated chains really do target CMV antigens. The authors reported that TCR beta sequences could predict HLA-A and HLA-B alleles. These predictions were accurate for most subjects in the first cohort.

Points on this clone: What it recognizes is unknown.

This chain connects TRBV27 to TRBJ2-1; 8 positions agree with TRBD2. The sample consisted of PBMCs. This sequence was found in a young woman in good health and CMV-seronegative. The CDR3 region has the DNA TGTGCCAGCAGTTTTGCAGCGGGAGAGTCCTACAATGAGCAGTTCTTC. It encodes CASSFAAGESYNEQFF.